The next 23 T cell receptor beta chains were all read from a single sample in a study of cytomegalovirus exposure and HLA in healthy donors. Use of 60 Vbeta and 13 Jbeta primers characterized the PCR. Libraries were prepared by immunoSEQ multiplex PCR; TCRdb keeps only in-frame clonotypes and omits some of them. Of 100,000 to 150,000 clones listed, about three quarters are singletons. Sequences were obtained from PBMCs. All receptors derive from a woman aged 30 to 39 in good health and CMV-seronegative.

V usage is TRBV27 and J usage is TRBJ2-1; 12 positions match TRBD2. Germline loops: CDR1 MNHEY, CDR2 SMNVEV (reference sequence). Trimming removed 7 bases from V and 4 bases from J; junction bases left unmatched: 5. CDR3 size: 15 residues. The CDR3 protein is CASTLGLAGYNEQFF. The CDR3 DNA sequence: TGTGCCAGCACCTTGGGACTAGCGGGTTACAATGAGCAGTTCTTC.

The J gene is TRBJ2-1, the V gene TRBV9, with 8 bases aligning to TRBD1. Germline CDR1 is SGDLS and CDR2 is YYNGEE. CDR3 length: 16 residues. After removal of 3 bases from V and 6 bases from J, the junction contained 11 bases not matched to a gene. CDR3 sequence (DNA): TGTGCCAGCAGCGCGGGGACAGGAGTTTTATCCAATGAGCAGTTCTTC. It yields the protein CASSAGTGVLSNEQFF.

The V and J genes are TRBV4-3 and TRBJ2-7; D is uncertain. CDR3 size: 15 residues. Germline CDR1 is LGHNA and CDR2 is YSLEER. V gave up 0 bases and J gave up 0 bases, with 9 bases separating them. CDR3 sequence: CASSQDRYSSYEQYF. The CDR3 coding sequence is TGCGCCAGCAGCCAAGACCGGTATAGCTCCTACGAGCAGTACTTC.

The rearrangement links TRBV18 to TRBJ2-1, with D perhaps TRBD1 (6 bases). The CDR3 loop spans 13 amino acids. Deletions cut 6 bases from V and 11 bases from J, with 17 bases between. Looked up from germline, CDR1 is KGHSH and CDR2 is LQKENI. The CDR3 region has the DNA TGTGCCAGCTCTTTGACAGGCTATGATAAGCAGTTCTTC. This codes for CASSLTGYDKQFF. Supplemented by reference TRBV18 and TRBJ2-1, the full variable domain reads NAGVMQNPRHLVRRRGQEARLRCSPMKGHSHVYWYRQLPEEGLKFMVYLQKENIIDESGMPKERFSAEFPKEGPSILRIQQVVRGDSAAYFCASSLTGYDKQFFGPGTRLTVL.

This clone has just one count. The chain links TRBV11-2 to TRBJ2-7; tentative D call: TRBD1 (6 bases). With 5 bases removed from V and 4 bases from J, the gap between germline ends came to 21 bases. Per the germline V gene, CDR1 is SGHAT and CDR2 is FQNNGV. CDR3 length equals 16 residues. In DNA, the CDR3 is TGTGCCAGCAGCCGTCGACAAACAGGGTTGGGGTACGAGCAGTACTTC. Translating gives CASSRRQTGLGYEQYF.

The rearrangement joins TRBV5-1 to TRBJ1-1; D possibly corresponds to TRBD1 (6 bases). V was pared by 4 bases and J by 6 bases, with 19 bases between. CDR1 and CDR2 from the germline V gene are SGHRS and YFSETQ. CDR3 length: 15 amino acids. The CDR3 coding sequence is TGCGCCAGCAGCCGGCGACAGACAGGCCCCGCTGAAGCTTTCTTT. It encodes CASSRRQTGPAEAFF.

V and J are TRBV7-9 and TRBJ2-7, with 15 bases fitting TRBD2. V trimming: 2 bases; J trimming: 6 bases; junction bases outside the gene matches: 5. This CDR3 spans 16 amino acids. Per germline, CDR1 SEHNR and CDR2 FQNEAQ (reference sequence). CDR3 sequence (DNA): TGTGCCAGCAGCTTAAGGGGGACTAGCGGGAGGATCGAGCAGTACTTC. Its translation is CASSLRGTSGRIEQYF.

This clone was detected a few times. The V gene is TRBV30, the J gene TRBJ2-2, with 7 positions matching TRBD1. Trimming removed 0 bases from V and 3 bases from J; junction bases left unmatched: 7. CDR1 is GTSNPN, CDR2 SVGIG, per germline (reference sequence). CDR3 length: 16 amino acids. The CDR3 here is CAWSVVRDSYTGELFF. CDR3 nucleotides: TGTGCCTGGAGTGTCGTACGGGACAGTTACACCGGGGAGCTGTTTTTT.

This clone was detected once. The rearrangement joins TRBV4-2 to TRBJ2-3; D not certain. This CDR3 comprises 16 residues. Trimming stripped 0 bases from V and 0 bases from J, with 10 bases between. Germline V gene data show CDR1 as LGHNA and CDR2 as YNFKEQ. Here the CDR3 reads CASSQDGRYSTDTQYF. CDR3 DNA: TGTGCCAGCAGCCAAGATGGCAGGTATAGCACAGATACGCAGTATTTT.

The V and J genes are TRBV7-9 and TRBJ2-1; D is unresolved. Trimming took off 5 bases at V and 8 bases at J, with 10 bases between the two ends. The CDR3 totals 12 residues. Germline values: CDR1 SEHNR, CDR2 FQNEAQ (reference sequence). CDR3 in DNA: TGTGCCAGCAGCCCTAGATACGATGAGCAGTTCTTC. This sequence encodes CASSPRYDEQFF.

The chain recombines TRBV9 with TRBJ2-3; 11 bases fit TRBD2. V shed 3 bases, J shed 4 bases, and the junction held 7 bases outside the gene matches. The CDR3 runs to 16 residues. Germline values: CDR1 SGDLS, CDR2 YYNGEE. The CDR3 DNA follows: TGTGCCAGCAGCGGATTAGCGGGGGGGTCCCCAGATACGCAGTATTTT. It translates to CASSGLAGGSPDTQYF.

The chain employs TRBV7-9 and TRBJ1-1, with TRBD1 identical over 8 bases. The CDR3 totals 18 residues. Germline V gene sequence: CDR1 SEHNR, CDR2 FQNEAQ (reference sequence). V trimming: 1 base; J trimming: 1 base; junction bases outside the gene matches: 11. The CDR3 bases are TGTGCCAGCAGCTTAGTAGGATGGGGAACAGGGGGGAACACTGAAGCTTTCTTT. Translating gives CASSLVGWGTGGNTEAFF.

V is TRBV7-9 and J is TRBJ2-3; 7 nucleotides agree with TRBD1. V lost 6 bases and J lost 3; bases outside the gene matches: 9. The CDR3 runs 15 residues. In germline, CDR1 is SEHNR, CDR2 FQNEAQ (reference sequence). CDR3 region: CASSQIGTETDTQYF. DNA for the CDR3: TGTGCCAGCAGTCAGATTGGGACAGAAACAGATACGCAGTATTTT.

The chain links TRBV6-6 to TRBJ1-1, with D perhaps matching TRBD1 (5 bases). The germline V and J ends were trimmed by 5 bases and 2 bases, with 18 bases remaining between them. The CDR3 is 16 residues long. Looked up from germline, CDR1 is MNHNY and CDR2 is SVGAGI (reference sequence). The CDR3 DNA sequence: TGTGCCAGCAGTAAAGGGGTGATTATCCTAAACACTGAAGCTTTCTTT. Protein sequence: CASSKGVIILNTEAFF.

The gene calls are TRBV7-3 and TRBJ2-1, with TRBD2 identical over 7 bases. In germline, CDR1 is SGHTA, CDR2 FQGTGA. Losses at the gene ends were 0 bases for V and 4 bases for J; bases not matched to a gene: 12. The CDR3 totals 18 residues. The CDR3 sequence is CASSLTPMAGVGYNEQFF. The DNA of the CDR3 is TGTGCCAGCAGCTTAACCCCCATGGCGGGAGTGGGGTACAATGAGCAGTTCTTC.

CDR3 residues: CASSLVLTGAADTQYF. Written as DNA, the CDR3 is TGCGCCAGCAGCTTGGTCCTGACAGGGGCGGCAGATACGCAGTATTTT. The genes are TRBV5-1 and TRBJ2-3; 8 positions agree with TRBD1. Germline-derived CDR1 and CDR2 are SGHRS and YFSETQ. CDR3 length: 16 amino acids. The V and J ends lost 0 bases and 4 bases, in that order; junction bases with no gene match: 7.

The CDR3 nucleotides read TGTGCCAGCTCACCACCGGGGAGCTCCTACGAGCAGTACTTC. It encodes CASSPPGSSYEQYF. The V call is TRBV18, the J call TRBJ2-7; D perhaps matches TRBD2 (5 bases). The germline V gene encodes CDR1 KGHSH and CDR2 LQKENI. The CDR3 length is 14 residues. Trimming took off 0 bases at V and 0 bases at J, with 6 bases between the two ends. The full variable domain, in which reference TRBV18 and TRBJ2-7 provide the parts outside the CDR3, is NAGVMQNPRHLVRRRGQEARLRCSPMKGHSHVYWYRQLPEEGLKFMVYLQKENIIDESGMPKERFSAEFPKEGPSILRIQQVVRGDSAAYFCASSPPGSSYEQYFGPGTRLTVT.

The rearrangement uses TRBV6-6 and TRBJ2-5, with 11 bases fitting TRBD1. The J segment lost 5 bases and the V segment lost 8 bases, leaving 10 bases of the junction unmatched. Germline values: CDR1 MNHNY, CDR2 SVGAGI (reference sequence). The CDR3 has 15 amino acids. As DNA, the CDR3 is TGTGCCAGCTCCGGACAGGGGGCGAGGGTTGAGACCCAGTACTTC. It codes for CASSGQGARVETQYF.

The rearrangement uses TRBV29-1 and TRBJ1-4; 7 nucleotides line up with TRBD1. CDR3 length: 14 residues. CDR1 is SQVTM and CDR2 is ANQGSEA in the germline V gene. Trimming took 6 bases from V and 7 from J; bases not matched to a gene: 11. CDR3 sequence reads: CSVDKQGTGEKLFF. In DNA form, the CDR3 reads TGCAGCGTAGACAAACAGGGGACCGGTGAAAAACTGTTTTTT. Combining the CDR3 with reference TRBV29-1 and TRBJ1-4 gives the whole variable domain SAVISQKPSRDICQRGTSLTIQCQVDSQVTMMFWYRQQPGQSLTLIATANQGSEATYESGFVIDKFPISRPNLTFSTLTVSNMSPEDSSIYLCSVDKQGTGEKLFFGSGTQLSVL.

This clone has only a few counts. The chain uses TRBV11-3 and TRBJ2-5; unclear D gene. Germline V gene lookup returns CDR1 SGHNT and CDR2 YENEEA. The CDR3 runs to 11 residues. V dropped 3 bases and J dropped 7 bases, with 6 bases sitting between them. CDR3 bases: TGTGCCAGCAGCTTTAGAGGGACCCAGTACTTC. Translated, it gives CASSFRGTQYF.

This clone was recorded only once. This chain connects TRBV11-2 to TRBJ2-3, with 13 bases fitting TRBD2. Unmatched junction bases numbered 7, after V lost 0 bases and J lost 1 base. This CDR3 comprises 19 residues. Germline V gene lookup returns CDR1 SGHAT and CDR2 FQNNGV. CDR3 in DNA: TGTGCCAGCAGCTTAGATTTTGGGACTAGCGGGAAAGGCACAGATACGCAGTATTTT. This sequence encodes CASSLDFGTSGKGTDTQYF.

This chain links TRBV11-2 with TRBJ2-5; 11 bases line up with TRBD2. V gave up 3 bases and J gave up 4 bases; unmatched junction bases: 13. The CDR3 has 18 residues. Germline CDR1 and CDR2: SGHAT and FQNNGV. DNA for the CDR3: TGTGCCAGCAGCTTTATGCTAGCGGGGGGACCCGTAAGAGAGACCCAGTACTTC. This sequence encodes CASSFMLAGGPVRETQYF.

The gene calls are TRBV7-9 and TRBJ2-7; D is possibly TRBD1 (6 bases). V lost 4 bases to trimming and J lost 2 bases, with 15 bases between them. The CDR3 runs to 15 residues. Germline V lookup: CDR1 SEHNR, CDR2 FQNEAQ (reference sequence). This CDR3 reads CASSSDRDIAYEQYF. For the CDR3, the DNA is TGTGCCAGCAGCTCGGACCGGGACATCGCCTACGAGCAGTACTTC.